This T cell receptor (beta chain) was identified in a study of metastatic and nonmetastatic thyroid tumors. Turning to the study itself: Repertoire comparisons spanned blood and tumor or nodule tissue from malignant and benign thyroid patients.

The CDR3 runs to 14 residues. From germline, CDR1 is SGHTA and CDR2 FQGNSA. Trimming stripped 5 bases from V and 1 base from J, with 11 bases between. Under the authors' procedure: The study built a papillary thyroid cancer distant-metastasis classifier from CDR3 differences across clinicopathological groups. With MiXCR, TCRdb reprocessed the PCR reads. The authors' filters were not applied to this entry. The data hold 30,000 to 40,000 clones, with approximately 15% observed a single time. Treatment of any kind had been given to no patient before thyroid surgery. Findings and limits, study-wide: Reported TCR beta diversity, measured in blood and tumor, was significantly higher for malignant thyroid tumors than for benign nodules.

This clone appeared many times. Antigen specificity is unknown. The sequence derives from a female donor with papillary thyroid cancer or a benign thyroid nodule (not recorded which). Some clones in this sample may be carry-over from other donors' samples. The gene calls are TRBV7-2 and TRBJ1-2; D call uncertain. The sample was blood. In DNA, the CDR3 is TGTGCCAGCAGCCCGGGTAGTGGTAACTATGGCTACACCTTC. It is translated as CASSPGSGNYGYTF.